Presented here are 27 T cell receptor beta chains from one specimen sequenced in a study of OX40 agonist ivuxolimab in advanced cancers. Using immunoSEQ multiplex PCR, the repertoire was profiled, and TCRdb retains in-frame clones only, with some absent. Among roughly 56,000 clones, over 65% were seen once, and the ten largest hold roughly 1.5%. The sample here was CD4+ or CD8+ T cells sorted from blood, taken in a trial of the OX40 agonist ivuxolimab. Receptor source: an adult with an advanced solid tumor such as melanoma, head and neck, liver or kidney cancer.

This rearrangement joins TRBV27 to TRBJ1-2; D is possibly TRBD1 (5 bases). This CDR3 has 13 amino acids. Germline V gene data show CDR1 as MNHEY and CDR2 as SMNVEV (reference sequence). V gave up 0 bases and J gave up 8 bases, with 10 bases separating them. In DNA form, the CDR3 reads TGTGCCAGCAGTTTATCTGGGGCGGGGGGCTACACCTTC. Protein: CASSLSGAGGYTF.

The chain has TRBV11-2 and TRBJ2-7; D is undetermined. V was shortened by 1 base and J by 5 bases, with 9 bases between the two germline ends. This CDR3 comprises 13 residues. CDR1 and CDR2 from the germline V gene are SGHAT and FQNNGV. CDR3 protein: CASSLGVVNEQYF. DNA for the CDR3: TGTGCCAGCAGCTTAGGAGTTGTAAACGAGCAGTACTTC.

The table lists this clone with a few counts. The rearrangement links TRBV7-9 to TRBJ1-3; D is ambiguous. CDR1 is SEHNR, CDR2 FQNEAQ, per germline (reference sequence). Trimming took off 4 bases at V and 3 bases at J, with 7 bases between the two ends. The CDR3 spans 13 residues. The CDR3 DNA is TGTGCCAGCAGCTACTCGTTTGGAAACACCATATATTTT. It encodes CASSYSFGNTIYF.

This clone came up a few times. The chain has TRBV13 and TRBJ2-5, with 7 bases matching TRBD2. The germline V gene encodes CDR1 PRHDT and CDR2 FYEKMQ (reference sequence). Trimming removed 2 bases from V and 4 bases from J; junction bases left unmatched: 13. The CDR3 spans 17 residues. The CDR3 DNA reads as TGTGCCAGCAGCTTAAGAGTGGGAGGGAATGGAGGAGAGACCCAGTACTTC. Amino acids: CASSLRVGGNGGETQYF.

This chain uses TRBV5-1 with TRBJ2-3; TRBD2 is a possible D gene (6 bases). The V and J ends lost 0 bases and 4 bases respectively, with 9 bases between them. The CDR3 runs 14 residues. Germline lookup yields CDR1 SGHRS and CDR2 YFSETQ. This CDR3 reads CASSLAPGADTQYF. CDR3 nucleotides: TGCGCCAGCAGCTTGGCCCCGGGGGCAGATACGCAGTATTTT.

CDR3 sequence reads: CASSLIKVVYEQYF. CDR3 nucleotides: TGTGCCAGCAGCTTGATAAAGGTTGTGTACGAGCAGTACTTC. The chain is built from TRBV11-3 and TRBJ2-7; D ambiguous. Germline lookup yields CDR1 SGHNT and CDR2 YENEEA. The CDR3 runs 14 residues. The V gene lost 3 bases and the J gene lost 4 bases, with 13 bases spanning the gap.

The V and J genes are TRBV4-3 and TRBJ2-1; D gene ambiguous. V was cut by 4 bases and J by 7 bases, with 17 bases left in between. Per the germline V gene, CDR1 is LGHNA and CDR2 is YSLEER. CDR3 length: 15 amino acids. The DNA for the CDR3 is TGCGCCAGCAGCCGCCAAAGTGGGTCACGAAATGAGCAGTTCTTC. Its translation is CASSRQSGSRNEQFF.

The J gene is TRBJ2-3, the V gene TRBV7-3, with a possible D match to TRBD1 (6 bases). V shed 5 bases and J shed 2 bases, with 11 bases lying between them. The CDR3 runs 14 residues. Germline CDR1 and CDR2: SGHTA and FQGTGA. The chain's CDR3 is CASSQGHLTDTQYF. The DNA for the CDR3 is TGTGCCAGCAGCCAGGGACACCTCACAGATACGCAGTATTTT.

This clone was found once. The rearrangement uses TRBV7-9 and TRBJ2-1; possible D gene TRBD1, 6 bases. V was pared by 11 bases and J by 0 bases, with 14 bases between. Germline V gene sequence: CDR1 SEHNR, CDR2 FQNEAQ (reference sequence). The CDR3 contains 14 residues. The CDR3 nucleotides read TGTGCCGGTTGGACCAGGGGCTCCTACAATGAGCAGTTCTTC. Its translation: CAGWTRGSYNEQFF.

CDR3 protein: CASSLARGGVLETQYF. The CDR3 region has the DNA TGTGCCAGCAGCTTAGCGCGGGGCGGGGTCTTAGAGACCCAGTACTTC. J is TRBJ2-5 and V is TRBV7-9, with TRBD2 as a possible D gene (6 bases). Looked up from germline, CDR1 is SEHNR and CDR2 is FQNEAQ (reference sequence). Trimming shortened V by 0 bases and J by 4 bases, and 15 bases separated the two germline ends. The CDR3 length is 16 residues.

CDR3 amino acids: CASSPAGVTDTQYF. The CDR3 coding sequence is TGTGCCAGCAGCCCAGCGGGGGTCACAGATACGCAGTATTTT. The chain carries TRBV7-3 and TRBJ2-3; 8 bases line up with TRBD2. Losses at the gene ends were 5 bases for V and 2 bases for J; bases not matched to a gene: 3. This CDR3 is 14 amino acids long. Germline V gene sequence: CDR1 SGHTA, CDR2 FQGTGA.

The chain recombines TRBV2 with TRBJ2-2; 13 bases are a match to TRBD2. Per the germline V gene, CDR1 is SNHLY and CDR2 is FYNNEI. The CDR3 has 16 residues. The junction had 6 bases not matched to a gene; V was cut back by 7 bases and J by 4 bases. The CDR3 region is CASKGLAGDITGELFF. In DNA form, the CDR3 reads TGTGCCAGCAAAGGACTAGCGGGAGATATCACCGGGGAGCTGTTTTTT.

The chain employs TRBV7-9 and TRBJ1-3, with 7 bases lining up with TRBD1. V lost 2 bases and J lost 0; bases outside the gene matches: 7. CDR3 length: 17 residues. Germline loops: CDR1 SEHNR, CDR2 FQNEAQ (reference sequence). The CDR3 spells CASSLKGQLDSGNTIYF. CDR3 DNA: TGTGCCAGCAGCTTAAAGGGACAGCTAGACTCTGGAAACACCATATATTTT.

This clone was seen once. This chain connects TRBV2 to TRBJ2-1; possibly TRBD1 for D (6 bases). There are 15 residues in the CDR3. Between the trimmed V and J ends, which lost 6 bases and 5 bases, there was a span of 17 bases. In germline, CDR1 is SNHLY, CDR2 FYNNEI. The CDR3 nucleotides read TGTGCCAGCAGACCCCAGGGGTTACGTCACAATGAGCAGTTCTTC. It specifies CASRPQGLRHNEQFF. Using reference TRBV2 and TRBJ2-1 for the parts outside the CDR3, the full variable domain is EPEVTQTPSHQVTQMGQEVILRCVPISNHLYFYWYRQILGQKVEFLVSFYNNEISEKSEIFDDQFSVERPDGSNFTLKIRSTKLEDSAMYFCASRPQGLRHNEQFFGPGTRLTVL.

This clone turned up a few times. The chain recombines TRBV2 with TRBJ1-5; D possibly corresponds to TRBD1 (5 bases). V was cut by 2 bases and J by 5 bases, with 7 bases left in between. CDR3 length: 13 residues. Germline assignment: CDR1 SNHLY and CDR2 FYNNEI. Here the CDR3 DNA reads TGTGCCAGCAGTGAATCAGGGTATCAGCCCCAGCATTTT. Its translation: CASSESGYQPQHF.

The chain has TRBV7-2 and TRBJ1-6; 9 bases fit TRBD1. CDR1 SGHTA and CDR2 FQGNSA come from the germline V gene. Germline trimming cut 1 base from V and 13 bases from J; bases unmatched to any gene: 8. CDR3 length: 15 amino acids. The CDR3 is CASSLEGTGLAPLHF. The CDR3 DNA is TGTGCCAGCAGCTTAGAAGGGACAGGGTTAGCTCCCCTCCACTTT.

The V gene is TRBV5-8, the J gene TRBJ2-1; 12 bases agree with TRBD2. This CDR3 region has 16 residues. Germline CDR1 reads SGHTS; CDR2 reads YDEGEE. After removal of 0 bases from V and 7 bases from J, the junction contained 5 bases not matched to a gene. Written as DNA, the CDR3 is TGTGCCAGCAGCTTGGATGGGACTAGCGGGCCTAATGAGCAGTTCTTC. Its translation: CASSLDGTSGPNEQFF.

This clone has a handful of counts. V gene TRBV5-1 combines with J gene TRBJ1-5; the D gene is possibly TRBD1 (5 bases). V shed 2 bases and J shed 5 bases, with 8 bases lying between them. This CDR3 has 13 residues. CDR1 is SGHRS and CDR2 is YFSETQ in the germline V gene. As DNA, the CDR3 is TGCGCCAGCAGCTTCGAGGGGCATCAGCCCCAGCATTTT. This codes for CASSFEGHQPQHF.

This clone was counted a single time. The J gene is TRBJ1-1, the V gene TRBV19; no reliable D call. CDR1 LNHDA and CDR2 SQIVND come from the germline V gene (reference sequence). V was pared by 7 bases and J by 1 base, with 19 bases between. This CDR3 has 16 residues. CDR3 region: CASKTAGSFWNTEAFF. CDR3 DNA sequence: TGTGCCAGTAAGACCGCGGGGTCTTTTTGGAACACTGAAGCTTTCTTT.

This clone was observed a single time. The chain joins TRBV5-1 to TRBJ1-1; 8 bases are shared with TRBD1. Germline V gives CDR1 SGHRS, CDR2 YFSETQ. The J segment lost 5 bases and the V segment lost 0 bases, leaving 6 bases of the junction unmatched. This CDR3 comprises 15 residues. The CDR3 DNA is TGCGCCAGCAGCTTGGGACAGGGGTTATGGACTGAAGCTTTCTTT. This gives the protein CASSLGQGLWTEAFF.

The gene calls are TRBV18 and TRBJ1-5, with no clear D. CDR3 size: 15 residues. Germline V lookup: CDR1 KGHSH, CDR2 LQKENI. V lost 5 bases to trimming and J lost 0 bases, with 11 bases between them. The CDR3 sequence: CASSEISHSNQPQHF. As DNA, the CDR3 is TGTGCCAGCTCAGAGATATCCCATAGCAATCAGCCCCAGCATTTT.

The chain has TRBV7-3 and TRBJ2-3; 8 bases map to TRBD2. CDR3 length: 15 residues. V lost 5 bases and J lost 5; bases outside the gene matches: 9. Per germline, CDR1 SGHTA and CDR2 FQGTGA. The CDR3 here is CASSPDGGALDTQYF. The CDR3 nucleotides are TGTGCCAGCAGCCCGGACGGGGGGGCGTTAGATACGCAGTATTTT.

The rearrangement joins TRBV27 to TRBJ1-2; 7 bases map to TRBD1. The CDR3 is 15 amino acids. V lost 4 bases, J lost 3 bases, and 8 bases stayed unmatched. CDR1 MNHEY and CDR2 SMNVEV come from the germline V gene (reference sequence). CDR3 DNA: TGTGCCAGCAGTTCCCACTCCGGGACAGACTATGGCTACACCTTC. This gives the protein CASSSHSGTDYGYTF.

V gene TRBV30 combines with J gene TRBJ1-6, with TRBD1 identical over 7 bases. The CDR3 runs to 15 residues. Trimming at V came to 7 bases and at J to 3 bases, leaving 9 bases not matched to a gene. Germline values: CDR1 GTSNPN, CDR2 SVGIG (reference sequence). CDR3 sequence reads: CASLRRDSYNSPLHF. For the CDR3, the DNA is TGTGCCTCCTTGCGCCGGGACAGCTATAATTCACCCCTCCACTTT.

The J gene is TRBJ2-1, the V gene TRBV5-1, with no clear D. V was pared by 6 bases and J by 5 bases, with 12 bases between. The CDR3 is made up of 13 amino acids. Germline V gives CDR1 SGHRS, CDR2 YFSETQ. CDR3 nucleotide sequence: TGCGCCAGCAAGGATAGCCTGAACAATGAGCAGTTCTTC. It is translated as CASKDSLNNEQFF.

The J gene is TRBJ1-3, the V gene TRBV19; no clear D gene. The CDR3 is made up of 15 amino acids. V lost 8 bases, J lost 0 bases, and 14 bases lay in between. Looked up from germline, CDR1 is LNHDA and CDR2 is SQIVND (reference sequence). The CDR3 DNA sequence: TGTGCCAGTTCCGACGGGAGACTCTCTGGAAACACCATATATTTT. It yields the protein CASSDGRLSGNTIYF.

This clone has a handful of counts. The J gene is TRBJ1-4, the V gene TRBV7-9; 9 nucleotides line up with TRBD1. CDR1 SEHNR and CDR2 FQNEAQ come from the germline V gene (reference sequence). The CDR3 extends over 16 amino acids. Trimming at V came to 4 bases and at J to 3 bases, leaving 6 bases not matched to a gene. This chain's CDR3 is CASSSGQGMANEKLFF. DNA of the CDR3: TGTGCCAGCAGCTCAGGACAGGGGATGGCTAATGAAAAACTGTTTTTT.